This T cell receptor beta chain stems from a study of cytomegalovirus exposure and HLA in healthy donors. Study-wide points: Usually a TCR sequence was rare, but some public TCRs were found in many donors.

About this clone: Antigen specificity is unknown.

The CDR3 runs 12 residues. Germline V gene sequence: CDR1 GTSNPN, CDR2 SVGIG (reference sequence). The V and J ends lost 1 base and 4 bases respectively, with 7 bases between them. Profiling relied on immunoSEQ multiplex PCR, and the TCRdb table lists in-frame clones only, not all of them. The data contain approximately 98,000 clones, about 85% of them seen just once; the ten biggest clones take up roughly 3%. This TCR derives from a woman younger than 35 in good health and CMV-seronegative. The chain couples TRBV30 to TRBJ2-5, with D unresolved. The specimen sequenced was PBMCs. CDR3 DNA: TGTGCCTGGAGTGGACCGGGAGAGACCCAGTACTTC. Residues: CAWSGPGETQYF.